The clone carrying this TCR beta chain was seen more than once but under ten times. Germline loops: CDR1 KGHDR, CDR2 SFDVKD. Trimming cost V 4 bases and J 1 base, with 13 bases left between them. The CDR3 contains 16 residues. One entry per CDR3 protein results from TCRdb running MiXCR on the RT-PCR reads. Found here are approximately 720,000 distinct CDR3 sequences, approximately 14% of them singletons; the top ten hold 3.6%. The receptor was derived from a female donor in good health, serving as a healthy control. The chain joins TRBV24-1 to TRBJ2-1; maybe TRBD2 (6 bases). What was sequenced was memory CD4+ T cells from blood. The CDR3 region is CATSERRGGSYNEQFF. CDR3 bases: TGTGCCACCAGTGAGCGTCGAGGAGGGTCCTACAATGAGCAGTTCTTC.